A selection of T cell receptor beta chains follows, all from one sample in a study of PD-1 blockade in classical Hodgkin lymphoma. Assay used: immunoSEQ multiplex PCR; TCRdb lists only in-frame clones, some missing. The data show roughly 29,000 clones, roughly 80% seen once. Sequencing used CD4+ T cells from blood, obtained before the fourth cycle of nivolumab. The receptors stem from a human donor with classical Hodgkin lymphoma. The CDR3 runs from the conserved cysteine through the conserved F or W. A D gene is named only where the DNA matches it firmly. Clone sizes are given selectively: once, few, many, or a class where the clone is expanded.

v_call: TRBV7-3
d_call: TRBD2
clone_size: .
j_call: TRBJ2-1
cdr3_nt: TGTGCCAGCAGCTTACTATCGCTAGCGGGAGAGCAGTTCTTC
cdr3_aa: CASSLLSLAGEQFF

v_call: TRBV11-1
d_call: TRBD1
clone_size: .
j_call: TRBJ2-4
cdr3_nt: TGTGCCAGCAGCTTAGCGGGACAGGTTAGCGCCAAAAACATTCAGTACTTC
cdr3_aa: CASSLAGQVSAKNIQYF

v_call: TRBV4-2
d_call: TRBD1
clone_size: .
j_call: TRBJ1-1
cdr3_nt: TGTGCCAGCAGCCAAGAAACAGGGGACACTGAAGCTTTCTTT
cdr3_aa: CASSQETGDTEAFF

v_call: TRBV19
d_call: TRBD2
clone_size: .
j_call: TRBJ2-7
cdr3_nt: TGTGCCAGTAGTATCGGGCCGGGACTAGCGGGAGGCACTACCTACGAGCAGTACTTC
cdr3_aa: CASSIGPGLAGGTTYEQYF

v_call: TRBV11-3
d_call: .
clone_size: .
j_call: TRBJ2-1
cdr3_nt: TGTGCCAGCAGCCTATGGACCCAAGGGGAGCAGTTCTTC
cdr3_aa: CASSLWTQGEQFF

v_call: TRBV19
d_call: .
clone_size: .
j_call: TRBJ2-1
cdr3_nt: TGTGCCAGTAATAATCAGGGGACTGAGCAGTTCTTC
cdr3_aa: CASNNQGTEQFF

v_call: TRBV18
d_call: .
clone_size: .
j_call: TRBJ2-5
cdr3_nt: TGTGCCAGCTCACCACGGAACAGGGAGGGAGAGACCCAGTACTTC
cdr3_aa: CASSPRNREGETQYF

v_call: TRBV7-9
d_call: .
clone_size: few
j_call: TRBJ1-2
cdr3_nt: TGTGCCAGCAGTTTTGACTCTTATGGCTACACCTTC
cdr3_aa: CASSFDSYGYTF

v_call: TRBV6-1
d_call: .
clone_size: once
j_call: TRBJ1-2
cdr3_nt: TGTGCCACTACGGCATATGGCTACACCTTC
cdr3_aa: CATTAYGYTF

v_call: TRBV5-4
d_call: TRBD1
clone_size: .
j_call: TRBJ2-1
cdr3_nt: TGTGCCAGCAGCTTAACCTTACGACAGGGCGATGAGCAGTTCTTC
cdr3_aa: CASSLTLRQGDEQFF

v_call: TRBV19
d_call: .
clone_size: .
j_call: TRBJ2-7
cdr3_nt: TGTGCCAGTAGTTCCGTCTCAGGGACAACCTACGAGCAGTACTTC
cdr3_aa: CASSSVSGTTYEQYF

v_call: TRBV7-8
d_call: TRBD1
clone_size: few
j_call: TRBJ1-2
cdr3_nt: TGTGCCAGCAGCTTATCCCGGACAGGGGATGGCTACACCTTC
cdr3_aa: CASSLSRTGDGYTF

v_call: TRBV11-2
d_call: .
clone_size: .
j_call: TRBJ1-2
cdr3_nt: TGTGCCAGCAGCTTATATCCGTATGGCTACACCTTC
cdr3_aa: CASSLYPYGYTF

v_call: TRBV7-9
d_call: TRBD1
clone_size: few
j_call: TRBJ2-1
cdr3_nt: TGTGCCAGCAGCTTGCGCAGGGGGCTCGGAAATGAGCAGTTCTTC
cdr3_aa: CASSLRRGLGNEQFF

v_call: TRBV6-1
d_call: .
clone_size: .
j_call: TRBJ1-1
cdr3_nt: TGTGCCACCTGGGCCAGTTCTATGAACACTGAAGCTTTCTTT
cdr3_aa: CATWASSMNTEAFF

v_call: TRBV5-1
d_call: .
clone_size: .
j_call: TRBJ2-3
cdr3_nt: TGCGCCAGCAGCTCGGGGCACAGCACAGATACGCAGTATTTT
cdr3_aa: CASSSGHSTDTQYF

v_call: TRBV6-6
d_call: TRBD2
clone_size: .
j_call: TRBJ2-7
cdr3_nt: TGTGCCAGCAGTTCTAGCGGCTCCTACGAGCAGTACTTC
cdr3_aa: CASSSSGSYEQYF

v_call: TRBV11-2
d_call: .
clone_size: .
j_call: TRBJ2-7
cdr3_nt: TGTGCCAGCAGCTCTATAAGGGGGGCCTACGAGCAGTACTTC
cdr3_aa: CASSSIRGAYEQYF

v_call: TRBV6-6
d_call: .
clone_size: .
j_call: TRBJ2-3
cdr3_nt: TGTGCCAGCAGTGATCCCACAGATACGCAGTATTTT
cdr3_aa: CASSDPTDTQYF

v_call: TRBV9
d_call: TRBD2
clone_size: .
j_call: TRBJ2-1
cdr3_nt: TGTGCCAGCGCTGACAAGCGGGGGGGCCTGAGTGAGCAGTTCTTC
cdr3_aa: CASADKRGGLSEQFF

v_call: TRBV27
d_call: .
clone_size: once
j_call: TRBJ2-3
cdr3_nt: TGTGCCAGCAGTCCTAGGAGAGGGGCAGATACGCAGTATTTT
cdr3_aa: CASSPRRGADTQYF

v_call: TRBV12-5
d_call: TRBD1
clone_size: .
j_call: TRBJ2-1
cdr3_nt: TGTGCTAGTGGTTTGGGCTCCAGCAGGGGGACAGGCAATGAGCAGTTCTTC
cdr3_aa: CASGLGSSRGTGNEQFF

v_call: TRBV6-6
d_call: TRBD2
clone_size: .
j_call: TRBJ2-5
cdr3_nt: TGTGCCAGCAGTCCGACTAGCGGGGGAAAGACCCAGTACTTC
cdr3_aa: CASSPTSGGKTQYF

v_call: TRBV11-2
d_call: .
clone_size: .
j_call: TRBJ2-1
cdr3_nt: TGTGCCAGCAGCTTATGGCCGAGCTCCTACAATGAGCAGTTCTTC
cdr3_aa: CASSLWPSSYNEQFF

v_call: TRBV28
d_call: .
clone_size: .
j_call: TRBJ2-7
cdr3_nt: TGTGCCAGCAGTTCCCCAGGGGGGCGGGAGATCGTCAACGAGCAGTACTTC
cdr3_aa: CASSSPGGREIVNEQYF

v_call: TRBV28
d_call: .
clone_size: .
j_call: TRBJ2-7
cdr3_nt: TGTGCCAGCAGCAACCCGAGAACCTACGAGCAGTACTTC
cdr3_aa: CASSNPRTYEQYF

v_call: TRBV6-5
d_call: .
clone_size: .
j_call: TRBJ2-7
cdr3_nt: TGTGCCAGCAGCCGGGACTCCACCTACGAGCAGTACTTC
cdr3_aa: CASSRDSTYEQYF

v_call: TRBV11-2
d_call: TRBD1
clone_size: few
j_call: TRBJ1-2
cdr3_nt: TGTGCCAGCCGGGATGGGACAGGGGGATATGGCTACACCTTC
cdr3_aa: CASRDGTGGYGYTF

v_call: TRBV4-1
d_call: .
clone_size: .
j_call: TRBJ2-3
cdr3_nt: TGCGCCAGCAGCCTTCAAAGGGACTCGAGCACAGATACGCAGTATTTT
cdr3_aa: CASSLQRDSSTDTQYF

v_call: TRBV6-5
d_call: TRBD1
clone_size: .
j_call: TRBJ2-2
cdr3_nt: TGTGCCAGCAGTTACTCGACAGGGGTCGGGGAGCTGTTTTTT
cdr3_aa: CASSYSTGVGELFF

v_call: TRBV4-2
d_call: TRBD1
clone_size: .
j_call: TRBJ2-1
cdr3_nt: TGTGCCAGCAGCCAAGATAAGGGACAGTCGGATGAGCAGTTCTTC
cdr3_aa: CASSQDKGQSDEQFF

v_call: TRBV6-4
d_call: .
clone_size: few
j_call: TRBJ1-5
cdr3_nt: TGTGCCAGCTCGCCGGATAGCAATCAGCCCCAGCATTTT
cdr3_aa: CASSPDSNQPQHF

v_call: TRBV28
d_call: TRBD2
clone_size: .
j_call: TRBJ2-1
cdr3_nt: TGTGCCAGCAGTTCCTTTTCCGGGACTAGCGGGAGGGGAGAGCAGTTCTTC
cdr3_aa: CASSSFSGTSGRGEQFF

v_call: TRBV11-1
d_call: .
clone_size: .
j_call: TRBJ2-3
cdr3_nt: TGTGCCAGCAGCTTAGGGGCTCGTGACACAGATACGCAGTATTTT
cdr3_aa: CASSLGARDTDTQYF

v_call: TRBV7-9
d_call: .
clone_size: .
j_call: TRBJ1-1
cdr3_nt: TGTGCCAGCAGCTTACCACAGGGTCGGGGCACTGAAGCTTTCTTT
cdr3_aa: CASSLPQGRGTEAFF

v_call: TRBV27
d_call: .
clone_size: .
j_call: TRBJ2-7
cdr3_nt: TGTGCCAGCAGTTCGGTGCGGGGACAGCCCCTCTACGAGCAGTACTTC
cdr3_aa: CASSSVRGQPLYEQYF

v_call: TRBV10-3
d_call: TRBD2
clone_size: .
j_call: TRBJ2-3
cdr3_nt: TGTGCCATCAGTGAGTCGACTAGCGGGGATACGCAGTATTTT
cdr3_aa: CAISESTSGDTQYF

v_call: TRBV2
d_call: .
clone_size: .
j_call: TRBJ1-5
cdr3_nt: TGTGCCAGCAACAGGGACGATCAGCCCCAGCATTTT
cdr3_aa: CASNRDDQPQHF

v_call: TRBV4-3
d_call: TRBD2
clone_size: .
j_call: TRBJ2-1
cdr3_nt: TGCGCCAGCAGCCAAGATCCGGCCGGGACTAGCGGTTACAATGAGCAGTTCTTC
cdr3_aa: CASSQDPAGTSGYNEQFF

v_call: TRBV7-8
d_call: .
clone_size: few
j_call: TRBJ2-1
cdr3_nt: TGTGCCAGCAGCTTAGAGGGTGAGGCCTTCTTC
cdr3_aa: CASSLEGEAFF

v_call: TRBV5-1
d_call: .
clone_size: .
j_call: TRBJ1-2
cdr3_nt: TGCGCCAGCAGCTTGACAAACTATGGCTACACCTTC
cdr3_aa: CASSLTNYGYTF

v_call: TRBV27
d_call: .
clone_size: .
j_call: TRBJ2-7
cdr3_nt: TGTGCCAGCACGGGGCGGGGACTCTCCGAGCAGTACTTC
cdr3_aa: CASTGRGLSEQYF

v_call: TRBV5-1
d_call: TRBD1
clone_size: .
j_call: TRBJ1-1
cdr3_nt: TGCGCCAGCAGCTTGCGGGACAGGGTCCTCCGAAACACTGAAGCTTTCTTT
cdr3_aa: CASSLRDRVLRNTEAFF

v_call: TRBV10-2
d_call: .
clone_size: .
j_call: TRBJ1-2
cdr3_nt: TGCGCCAGCAGTGATGAAGGGTCTGGCTACACCTTC
cdr3_aa: CASSDEGSGYTF

v_call: TRBV10-3
d_call: .
clone_size: .
j_call: TRBJ1-4
cdr3_nt: TGTGCCATCAGTGAAAAGGCTCGAGAGGAAAAACTGTTTTTT
cdr3_aa: CAISEKAREEKLFF

v_call: TRBV11-2
d_call: .
clone_size: .
j_call: TRBJ2-5
cdr3_nt: TGTGCCAGCAGCTTAGACAGGCAGCAAGAGACCCAGTACTTC
cdr3_aa: CASSLDRQQETQYF

v_call: TRBV9
d_call: .
clone_size: .
j_call: TRBJ1-2
cdr3_nt: TGTGCCAGCAGCGTAGATAGTGGCAGAAATATTCCCTATGGCTACACCTTC
cdr3_aa: CASSVDSGRNIPYGYTF